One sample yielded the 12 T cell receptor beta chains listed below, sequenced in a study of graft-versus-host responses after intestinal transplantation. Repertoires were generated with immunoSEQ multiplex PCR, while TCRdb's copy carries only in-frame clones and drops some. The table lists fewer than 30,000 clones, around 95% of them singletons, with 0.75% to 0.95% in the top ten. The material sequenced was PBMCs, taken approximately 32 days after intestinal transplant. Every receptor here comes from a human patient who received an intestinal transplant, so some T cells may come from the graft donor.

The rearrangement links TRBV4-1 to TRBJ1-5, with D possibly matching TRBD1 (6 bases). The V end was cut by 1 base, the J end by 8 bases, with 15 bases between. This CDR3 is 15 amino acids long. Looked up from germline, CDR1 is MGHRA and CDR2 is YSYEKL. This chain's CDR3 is CASSQGPTGPEPQHF. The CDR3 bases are TGCGCCAGCAGCCAAGGTCCTACAGGGCCTGAGCCCCAGCATTTT.

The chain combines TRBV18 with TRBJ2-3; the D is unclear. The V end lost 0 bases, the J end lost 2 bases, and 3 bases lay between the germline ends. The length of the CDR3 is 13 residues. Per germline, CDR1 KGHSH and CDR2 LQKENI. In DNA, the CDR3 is TGTGCCAGCTCACCACCTACCACAGATACGCAGTATTTT. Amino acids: CASSPPTTDTQYF.

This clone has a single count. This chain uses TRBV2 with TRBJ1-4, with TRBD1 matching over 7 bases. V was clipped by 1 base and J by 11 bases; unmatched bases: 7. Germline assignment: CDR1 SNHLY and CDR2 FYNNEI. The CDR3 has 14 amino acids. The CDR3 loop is CASSEGDRVWKLFF. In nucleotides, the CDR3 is TGTGCCAGCAGTGAAGGAGACAGGGTTTGGAAACTGTTTTTT. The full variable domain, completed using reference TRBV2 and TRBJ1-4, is EPEVTQTPSHQVTQMGQEVILRCVPISNHLYFYWYRQILGQKVEFLVSFYNNEISEKSEIFDDQFSVERPDGSNFTLKIRSTKLEDSAMYFCASSEGDRVWKLFFGSGTQLSVL.

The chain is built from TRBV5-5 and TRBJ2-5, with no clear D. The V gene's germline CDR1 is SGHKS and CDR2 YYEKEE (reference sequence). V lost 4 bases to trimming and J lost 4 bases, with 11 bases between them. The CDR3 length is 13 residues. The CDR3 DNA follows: TGTGCCAGCAGCCGCGGACCATTAGAGACCCAGTACTTC. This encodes CASSRGPLETQYF. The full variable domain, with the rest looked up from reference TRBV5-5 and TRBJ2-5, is DAGVTQSPTHLIKTRGQQVTLRCSPISGHKSVSWYQQVLGQGPQFIFQYYEKEERGRGNFPDRFSARQFPNYSSELNVNALLLGDSALYLCASSRGPLETQYFGPGTRLLVL.

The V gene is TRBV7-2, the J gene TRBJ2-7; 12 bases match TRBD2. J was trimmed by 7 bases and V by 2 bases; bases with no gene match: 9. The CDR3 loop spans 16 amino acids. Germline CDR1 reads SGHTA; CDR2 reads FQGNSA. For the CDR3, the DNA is TGTGCCAGCAGCTTATTAGGGCATGGGACTAGCGGGGAGCAGTACTTC. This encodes CASSLLGHGTSGEQYF.

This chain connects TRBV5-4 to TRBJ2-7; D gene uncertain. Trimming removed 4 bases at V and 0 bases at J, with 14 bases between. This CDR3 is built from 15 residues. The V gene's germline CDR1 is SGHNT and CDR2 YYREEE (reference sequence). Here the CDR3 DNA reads TGTGCCAGCAGCCCGACCCCGGCCACCTCCTACGAGCAGTACTTC. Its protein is CASSPTPATSYEQYF.

CDR3 sequence (DNA): TGTGCCAGCAGTTACTCTTGGCAGAAAACAGATACGCAGTATTTT. Translating it yields CASSYSWQKTDTQYF. The chain recombines TRBV6-6 with TRBJ2-3; D is unresolved. This CDR3 is 15 amino acids long. Looked up from germline, CDR1 is MNHNY and CDR2 is SVGAGI (reference sequence). V was clipped by 0 bases and J by 3 bases, with 10 bases between them.

This CDR3 is CASRPTAYGYTF. The CDR3 DNA reads TGTGCCAGCAGGCCGACAGCTTATGGCTACACCTTC. The chain links TRBV6-1 to TRBJ1-2, with D tentatively TRBD1 (5 bases). The CDR3 is made up of 12 amino acids. Trimming removed 6 bases from V and 5 bases from J, with 10 bases in between. Per germline, CDR1 MNHNS and CDR2 SASEGT.

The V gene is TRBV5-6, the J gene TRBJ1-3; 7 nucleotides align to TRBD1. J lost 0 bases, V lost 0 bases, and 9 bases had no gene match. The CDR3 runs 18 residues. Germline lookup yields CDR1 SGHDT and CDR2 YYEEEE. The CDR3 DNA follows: TGTGCCAGCAGCTTGGGAAGAACAGGGGAAGGCTCTGGAAACACCATATATTTT. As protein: CASSLGRTGEGSGNTIYF. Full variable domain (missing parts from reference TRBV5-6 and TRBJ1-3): DAGVTQSPTHLIKTRGQQVTLRCSPKSGHDTVSWYQQALGQGPQFIFQYYEEEERQRGNFPDRFSGHQFPNYSSELNVNALLLGDSALYLCASSLGRTGEGSGNTIYFGEGSWLTVV.

The DNA of the CDR3 is TGTGCCAGCAGCGAACACAGTAGGTCGGGACAGCCCCAGCATTTT. This codes for CASSEHSRSGQPQHF. V usage is TRBV7-2 and J usage is TRBJ1-5; no clear D. The germline V gene encodes CDR1 SGHTA and CDR2 FQGNSA. V lost 5 bases and J 7 bases, leaving 18 bases between the germline ends. This CDR3 is built from 15 residues.

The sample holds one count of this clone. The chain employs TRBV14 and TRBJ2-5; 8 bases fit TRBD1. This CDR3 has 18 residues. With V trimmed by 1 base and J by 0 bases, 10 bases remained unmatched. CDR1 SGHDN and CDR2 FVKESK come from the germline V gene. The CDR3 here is CASSQGSGGGYYQETQYF. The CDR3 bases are TGTGCCAGCAGCCAAGGGTCAGGGGGCGGATACTACCAAGAGACCCAGTACTTC.

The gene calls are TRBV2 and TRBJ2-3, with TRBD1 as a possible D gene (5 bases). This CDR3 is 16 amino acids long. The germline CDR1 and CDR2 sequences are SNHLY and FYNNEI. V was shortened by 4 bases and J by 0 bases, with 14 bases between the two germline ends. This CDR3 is CASSALGAASTDTQYF. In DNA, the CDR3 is TGTGCCAGCAGTGCTCTAGGGGCGGCTAGCACAGATACGCAGTATTTT.